A single sample gave rise to the 19 T cell receptor beta chains below, sequenced in a study of identical twins. Each CDR3 protein is one row after TCRdb ran MiXCR on the 5' RACE reads. The data hold 500,000 to 650,000 distinct CDR3 sequences, with 20% to 25% observed a single time. Separately, the same data were catalogued under a study of yellow fever vaccine responses in identical twins.

Sequencing was carried out using CD4+ T cells sorted from blood. These receptors were taken from a woman aged 18-35 years in good health.

This clonotype was counted between two and nine times. The V gene is TRBV29-1, the J gene TRBJ2-5; no clear D. Trimming left V 7 bases short and J 4 bases short, with 7 bases between. Per the germline V gene, CDR1 is SQVTM and CDR2 is ANQGSEA. This CDR3 is built from 10 residues. The CDR3 sequence is CSGLGETQYF. The CDR3 DNA follows: TGCAGCGGGTTGGGAGAGACCCAGTACTTC.

The chain has TRBV9 and TRBJ2-2; D ambiguous. The CDR3 loop spans 13 amino acids. Trimming stripped 0 bases from V and 7 bases from J, with 7 bases between. Germline V gene data show CDR1 as SGDLS and CDR2 as YYNGEE. The CDR3, as DNA: TGTGCCAGCAGCGTAGACCTCAGCGGGGAGCTGTTTTTT. It yields the protein CASSVDLSGELFF.

This clonotype was picked up a small number of times. V and J are TRBV7-6 and TRBJ1-1; no clear D. The ends were cut back, 3 bases at V and 6 bases at J, with 11 bases in the middle. This CDR3 has 13 amino acids. Germline assignment: CDR1 SGHVS and CDR2 FNYEAQ. This CDR3 reads CASSFSSVSEAFF. The CDR3 bases are TGTGCCAGCAGCTTTTCATCGGTCTCTGAAGCTTTCTTT.

This chain uses TRBV14 with TRBJ2-2; D is uncertain. The CDR3 runs to 16 residues. Trimming took 4 bases from V and 3 from J, leaving 15 bases between them. The germline gives CDR1 SGHDN, CDR2 FVKESK. CDR3 nucleotides: TGTGCCAGCAGCCTCCTTCGGCCCCCTGACACCGGGGAGCTGTTTTTT. It is translated as CASSLLRPPDTGELFF.

The V call is TRBV12-3 or TRBV12-4, the J call TRBJ1-5, with unresolved D. CDR3 length equals 13 residues. Trimming shortened V by 7 bases and J by 2 bases, and 9 bases separated the two germline ends. The CDR3 DNA follows: TGTGCCAGCACCCCCCAGGGCAATCAGCCCCAGCATTTT. Protein: CASTPQGNQPQHF.

This clonotype has more than one count but fewer than ten. The chain has TRBV28 and TRBJ2-7, with 8 nucleotides matching TRBD2. Trimming at V came to 6 bases and at J to 0 bases, leaving 7 bases not matched to a gene. The CDR3 extends over 15 amino acids. The germline V gene has CDR1 MDHEN and CDR2 SYDVKM. The CDR3 coding sequence is TGTGCCAGCAGACCAACTAGCGGACGCTCCTACGAGCAGTACTTC. The encoded protein is CASRPTSGRSYEQYF.

The chain combines TRBV5-1 with TRBJ2-3; D uncertain. The germline gives CDR1 SGHRS, CDR2 YFSETQ. V lost 1 base, J lost 0 bases, and 9 bases lay in between. The CDR3 has 15 residues. CDR3 nucleotides: TGCGCCAGCAGCTTGATGGCAGGTAGCACAGATACGCAGTATTTT. Translated: CASSLMAGSTDTQYF. Full variable domain (remainder filled in from reference TRBV5-1 and TRBJ2-3): KAGVTQTPRYLIKTRGQQVTLSCSPISGHRSVSWYQQTPGQGLQFLFEYFSETQRNKGNFPGRFSGRQFSNSRSEMNVSTLELGDSALYLCASSLMAGSTDTQYFGPGTRLTVL.

The chain couples TRBV4-2 to TRBJ1-4, with TRBD1 as a possible D gene (6 bases). This CDR3 is 19 amino acids long. Germline CDR1 and CDR2: LGHNA and YNFKEQ. The V end was cut by 4 bases, the J end by 3 bases, with 24 bases between. The CDR3 coding sequence is TGTGCCAGCAGCCCAGGGTTATTGGAGGGACAATCAGCTAATGAAAAACTGTTTTTT. The encoded protein is CASSPGLLEGQSANEKLFF.

Remarks on this clonotype: A much larger clone lies one base from this, so it may be a read error. The rearrangement uses TRBV12-3 or TRBV12-4 and TRBJ1-1; no reliable D call. The CDR3 has 13 residues. V shed 5 bases and J shed 1 base, with 8 bases lying between them. The CDR3 here is CASSGPGNTEAFF. The DNA of the CDR3 is TGTGCCAGCAGTGGACCGGGGAACACTGAAGCTTTCTTT.

This clonotype showed up just a few times. The chain joins TRBV29-1 to TRBJ2-7; D perhaps matches TRBD2 (5 bases). In germline, CDR1 is SQVTM, CDR2 ANQGSEA. The germline V and J ends were trimmed by 3 bases and 0 bases, with 21 bases remaining between them. The CDR3 loop spans 17 amino acids. CDR3 protein: CSVERSGKAGHSYEQYF. For the CDR3, the DNA is TGCAGCGTTGAGCGAAGTGGTAAGGCGGGTCACTCCTACGAGCAGTACTTC.

The V and J genes are TRBV6-1 and TRBJ2-1; 8 nucleotides align to TRBD1. The germline CDR1 and CDR2 sequences are MNHNS and SASEGT. The CDR3 covers 16 residues. V was pared by 5 bases and J by 4 bases, with 10 bases of the junction left unmatched. CDR3 sequence: CASSRTRDRLYNEQFF. In DNA form, the CDR3 reads TGTGCCAGCAGTAGAACCCGGGACAGGCTTTACAATGAGCAGTTCTTC.

This clonotype has a handful of counts. This chain joins TRBV7-9 and TRBJ2-1; TRBD2 matches 10 bases. The germline V gene has CDR1 SEHNR and CDR2 FQNEAQ (reference sequence). Trimming took 3 bases from V and 9 from J; bases not matched to a gene: 8. The CDR3 has 15 residues. The CDR3, as DNA: TGTGCCAGCAGCTTTTTAGCGGGGGGCTCGGGTGAGCAGTTCTTC. This gives the protein CASSFLAGGSGEQFF.

The chain employs TRBV29-1 and TRBJ2-1; the match to TRBD1 covers 9 bases. The CDR3 spans 12 residues. V shed 7 bases, J shed 6 bases, and the junction held 4 bases outside the gene matches. Germline assignment: CDR1 SQVTM and CDR2 ANQGSEA. The CDR3 DNA is TGCAGCGCAACAGGGGGCATCAATGAGCAGTTCTTC. Protein: CSATGGINEQFF.

This clonotype was seen only a few times. The J gene is TRBJ2-1, the V gene TRBV12-3 or TRBV12-4; D perhaps matches TRBD2 (6 bases). There are 13 residues in the CDR3. Trimming stripped 6 bases from V and 7 bases from J, with 13 bases between. DNA for the CDR3: TGTGCCAGCAGCCGCCCTGGGGGGAATGAGCAGTTCTTC. Protein: CASSRPGGNEQFF.

This clonotype showed up just a few times. The rearrangement joins TRBV12-3 or TRBV12-4 to TRBJ2-2; TRBD1 matches at 8 bases. The J segment lost 1 base and the V segment lost 3 bases, leaving 4 bases of the junction unmatched. CDR3 length: 16 residues. This CDR3 reads CASSFAGGLNTGELFF. CDR3 DNA sequence: TGTGCCAGCAGTTTCGCAGGGGGCCTGAACACCGGGGAGCTGTTTTTT.

The chain is built from TRBV20-1 and TRBJ2-3; 14 bases match TRBD2. The CDR3 is made up of 16 amino acids. The germline V gene has CDR1 DFQATT and CDR2 SNEGSKA (reference sequence). The J segment lost 4 bases and the V segment lost 3 bases, leaving 6 bases of the junction unmatched. DNA of the CDR3: TGCAGTGCTAGGGGGACTAGCGGGAGAGAGGCAGATACGCAGTATTTT. As protein: CSARGTSGREADTQYF.

A single count supports this clonotype. The rearrangement joins TRBV24-1 to TRBJ2-1; 8 bases match TRBD2. CDR1 is KGHDR and CDR2 is SFDVKD in the germline V gene. V shed 1 base, J shed 4 bases, and the junction held 11 bases outside the gene matches. This CDR3 region has 18 residues. The CDR3 region has the DNA TGTGCCACCAGTGATTTTGGGTCGGCTAGCGGGTCTTACAATGAGCAGTTCTTC. Amino acids: CATSDFGSASGSYNEQFF.

This clonotype has a count of ten or more. The chain employs TRBV12-3 or TRBV12-4 and TRBJ2-2; D call uncertain. V was pared by 5 bases and J by 0 bases, with 7 bases between. This CDR3 region has 14 residues. The CDR3 nucleotides read TGTGCCAGCAGTCCTCGGCCGAACACCGGGGAGCTGTTTTTT. It yields the protein CASSPRPNTGELFF.

There are a few counts of this clonotype. This chain links TRBV7-9 with TRBJ1-2, with no clear D. This CDR3 region has 15 residues. Deletions cut 3 bases from V and 0 bases from J, with 11 bases between. Germline V lookup: CDR1 SEHNR, CDR2 FQNEAQ (reference sequence). The CDR3 reads CASSFRRDPNYGYTF. The CDR3 DNA follows: TGTGCCAGCAGCTTCCGACGAGATCCTAACTATGGCTACACCTTC. The full variable domain, its missing parts supplied by reference TRBV7-9 and TRBJ1-2, is DTGVSQNPRHKITKRGQNVTFRCDPISEHNRLYWYRQTLGQGPEFLTYFQNEAQLEKSRLLSDRFSAERPKGSFSTLEIQRTEQGDSAMYLCASSFRRDPNYGYTFGSGTRLTVV.